This is a list of T cell receptor beta chains from one sample in a study of Graves' ophthalmopathy and Graves' hyperthyroidism. TCRdb analysed the multiplex PCR reads with MiXCR anew, one entry per CDR3 protein. The sample holds 400,000 to 500,000 distinct CDR3 sequences; approximately 21% are singletons and the top ten take roughly 3%. Specimen: peripheral blood. The receptors shown here come from a woman aged 18-29 years with stable Graves' hyperthyroidism. Both conserved end residues are part of each CDR3. Fields, in order: J gene, V gene, D gene, clone size, CDR3 protein, CDR3 DNA. The D gene is left open where the match is weak. The size of a clone is reported for some rows only, either as once, few or many, or as a class for expanded clones.

j_call: TRBJ2-7; v_call: TRBV7-2; d_call: NA; clone_size: many; cdr3_aa: CASSLTPGGMYEQYF; cdr3_nt: TGTGCCAGCAGCTTAACCCCCGGGGGAATGTACGAGCAGTACTTC
j_call: TRBJ1-1; v_call: TRBV20-1; d_call: NA; clone_size: many; cdr3_aa: CSASPPRGHGNTEAFF; cdr3_nt: TGCAGTGCTAGTCCTCCCCGGGGGCACGGGAACACTGAAGCTTTCTTT
j_call: TRBJ2-2; v_call: TRBV2; d_call: NA; clone_size: many; cdr3_aa: CASGTGLTGELFF; cdr3_nt: TGTGCCAGCGGAACCGGGCTCACCGGGGAGCTGTTTTTT
j_call: TRBJ1-6; v_call: TRBV6-2/TRBV6-3; d_call: TRBD1; clone_size: many; cdr3_aa: CASSRTGENSPLHF; cdr3_nt: TGTGCCAGCAGCCGGACAGGGGAGAATTCACCCCTCCACTTT
j_call: TRBJ2-5; v_call: TRBV4-2; d_call: NA; clone_size: NA; cdr3_aa: CAGSPDRAQETQYF; cdr3_nt: TGTGCCGGCAGCCCCGACAGAGCACAAGAGACCCAGTACTTC
j_call: TRBJ1-5; v_call: TRBV5-1; d_call: NA; clone_size: NA; cdr3_aa: CASSSGDGSQPQHF; cdr3_nt: TGCGCCAGCAGCTCGGGTGACGGGAGTCAGCCCCAGCATTTT
j_call: TRBJ1-5; v_call: TRBV7-2; d_call: NA; clone_size: NA; cdr3_aa: CASSLEGGSQPQHF; cdr3_nt: TGTGCCAGCAGCTTAGAAGGTGGCAGTCAGCCCCAGCATTTT
j_call: TRBJ2-2; v_call: TRBV7-6; d_call: TRBD2; clone_size: many; cdr3_aa: CASSLFSGRGTGELFF; cdr3_nt: TGTGCCAGCAGCTTATTCAGCGGGAGGGGCACCGGGGAGCTGTTTTTT
j_call: TRBJ2-5; v_call: TRBV24-1; d_call: NA; clone_size: many; cdr3_aa: CATSDRGAIQAETQYF; cdr3_nt: TGTGCCACCAGTGATCGTGGGGCCATCCAGGCGGAGACCCAGTACTTC
j_call: TRBJ1-2; v_call: TRBV5-5; d_call: NA; clone_size: NA; cdr3_aa: CASTLSPTQGYGYTF; cdr3_nt: TGTGCCAGCACCCTGAGCCCTACACAGGGATATGGCTACACCTTC
j_call: TRBJ1-1; v_call: TRBV19; d_call: NA; clone_size: few; cdr3_aa: CASSVAASPNTEAFF; cdr3_nt: TGTGCCAGTAGTGTGGCAGCCTCGCCGAACACTGAAGCTTTCTTT
j_call: TRBJ1-5; v_call: TRBV5-1; d_call: NA; clone_size: many; cdr3_aa: CASSKEGEINQPQHF; cdr3_nt: TGCGCCAGCAGCAAGGAAGGGGAAATCAATCAGCCCCAGCATTTT
j_call: TRBJ2-4; v_call: TRBV12-3/TRBV12-4; d_call: NA; clone_size: few; cdr3_aa: CASSIRENFQYF; cdr3_nt: TGTGCCAGCAGTATTAGGGAAAACTTTCAGTACTTC
j_call: TRBJ2-7; v_call: TRBV19; d_call: NA; clone_size: few; cdr3_aa: CASSMTGGPYEQYF; cdr3_nt: TGTGCCAGTAGTATGACAGGAGGTCCCTACGAGCAGTACTTC
j_call: TRBJ2-2; v_call: TRBV7-2; d_call: NA; clone_size: NA; cdr3_aa: CASSPSWGAGELFF; cdr3_nt: TGTGCCAGCAGCCCCAGCTGGGGGGCCGGGGAGCTGTTTTTT
j_call: TRBJ1-5; v_call: TRBV19; d_call: TRBD1; clone_size: many; cdr3_aa: CASSTFLGTGAQPQHF; cdr3_nt: TGTGCCAGTAGTACCTTTTTGGGGACAGGGGCCCAGCCCCAGCATTTT
j_call: TRBJ2-7; v_call: TRBV28; d_call: NA; clone_size: many; cdr3_aa: CASTDTAHEQYF; cdr3_nt: TGTGCCAGTACGGACACGGCCCACGAGCAGTACTTC
j_call: TRBJ1-1; v_call: TRBV29-1; d_call: NA; clone_size: many; cdr3_aa: CSVEGRGEDMNTEAFF; cdr3_nt: TGCAGCGTCGAAGGGAGGGGGGAGGACATGAACACTGAAGCTTTCTTT
j_call: TRBJ2-1; v_call: TRBV30; d_call: NA; clone_size: NA; cdr3_aa: CAWSVGTDNEQFF; cdr3_nt: TGTGCCTGGAGTGTAGGGACGGACAATGAGCAGTTCTTC
j_call: TRBJ1-1; v_call: TRBV20-1; d_call: NA; clone_size: NA; cdr3_aa: CSANRNLNTEAFF; cdr3_nt: TGCAGTGCAAACAGGAATTTGAACACTGAAGCTTTCTTT
j_call: TRBJ2-5; v_call: TRBV28; d_call: TRBD1; clone_size: many; cdr3_aa: CASKTTGAETQYF; cdr3_nt: TGTGCCAGCAAGACCACAGGGGCTGAGACCCAGTACTTC
j_call: TRBJ2-7; v_call: TRBV6-2/TRBV6-3; d_call: NA; clone_size: many; cdr3_aa: CASKTGGGSEQYF; cdr3_nt: TGTGCCAGCAAAACGGGAGGGGGCAGCGAGCAGTACTTC
j_call: TRBJ1-5; v_call: TRBV28; d_call: TRBD1; clone_size: many; cdr3_aa: CASSSGQGNNQPQHF; cdr3_nt: TGTGCCAGCAGCTCTGGACAGGGAAACAATCAGCCCCAGCATTTT
j_call: TRBJ2-5; v_call: TRBV20-1; d_call: NA; clone_size: many; cdr3_aa: CSAAEGLRETQYF; cdr3_nt: TGCAGTGCCGCGGAGGGGCTAAGAGAGACCCAGTACTTC
j_call: TRBJ1-2; v_call: TRBV6-1; d_call: NA; clone_size: many; cdr3_aa: CASSVVTKRTDGYTF; cdr3_nt: TGTGCCAGCAGTGTAGTCACCAAAAGGACTGATGGCTACACCTTC
j_call: TRBJ2-5; v_call: TRBV12-3/TRBV12-4; d_call: NA; clone_size: NA; cdr3_aa: CASRSTETQYF; cdr3_nt: TGTGCCAGCCGGAGCACGGAGACCCAGTACTTC
j_call: TRBJ1-5; v_call: TRBV19; d_call: NA; clone_size: few; cdr3_aa: CASSIDRRVSQPQHF; cdr3_nt: TGTGCCAGTAGTATAGATCGACGGGTAAGCCAGCCCCAGCATTTT
j_call: TRBJ1-2; v_call: TRBV13; d_call: NA; clone_size: NA; cdr3_aa: CASSLSPGMSYTF; cdr3_nt: TGTGCCAGCAGCTTATCTCCGGGGATGAGCTACACCTTC
j_call: TRBJ2-7; v_call: TRBV7-2; d_call: NA; clone_size: many; cdr3_aa: CASSSLYEQYF; cdr3_nt: TGTGCCAGCAGTTCCTTATACGAGCAGTACTTC
j_call: TRBJ2-5; v_call: TRBV28; d_call: NA; clone_size: many; cdr3_aa: CASSVFERGETQYF; cdr3_nt: TGTGCCAGCAGTGTTTTCGAGCGAGGGGAGACCCAGTACTTC
j_call: TRBJ2-5; v_call: TRBV11-1; d_call: NA; clone_size: many; cdr3_aa: CASSQRRPLSQETQYF; cdr3_nt: TGTGCCAGCAGTCAACGTCGCCCCCTATCCCAAGAGACCCAGTACTTC
j_call: TRBJ2-7; v_call: TRBV2; d_call: NA; clone_size: many; cdr3_aa: CASSYRAVEGYEQYF; cdr3_nt: TGTGCCAGCAGTTACAGGGCGGTGGAGGGCTACGAGCAGTACTTC
j_call: TRBJ1-6; v_call: TRBV11-2; d_call: NA; clone_size: many; cdr3_aa: CASSLGIRGELNSPLHF; cdr3_nt: TGTGCCAGCAGCTTAGGAATCCGCGGAGAACTTAATTCACCCCTCCACTTT
j_call: TRBJ1-1; v_call: TRBV6-1; d_call: NA; clone_size: NA; cdr3_aa: CASSPDGLNTEAFF; cdr3_nt: TGTGCCAGCAGCCCCGATGGGTTGAACACTGAAGCTTTCTTT
j_call: TRBJ2-7; v_call: TRBV5-1; d_call: NA; clone_size: many; cdr3_aa: CASSLAAEAYEQYF; cdr3_nt: TGCGCCAGCAGCTTGGCGGCAGAAGCCTACGAGCAGTACTTC
j_call: TRBJ1-1; v_call: TRBV27; d_call: NA; clone_size: many; cdr3_aa: CASPRTPRTEAFF; cdr3_nt: TGTGCCAGCCCCCGCACCCCGCGGACTGAAGCTTTCTTT
j_call: TRBJ2-3; v_call: TRBV20-1; d_call: TRBD2; clone_size: NA; cdr3_aa: CSAGTSGYTDTQYF; cdr3_nt: TGCAGTGCTGGGACTAGCGGGTACACAGATACGCAGTATTTT
j_call: TRBJ1-5; v_call: TRBV2; d_call: TRBD1; clone_size: many; cdr3_aa: CASTTQGDNQPQHF; cdr3_nt: TGTGCCAGCACCACCCAGGGGGATAATCAGCCCCAGCATTTT
j_call: TRBJ1-5; v_call: TRBV2; d_call: TRBD1; clone_size: many; cdr3_aa: CASSEFFGQGRQPQHF; cdr3_nt: TGTGCCAGCAGTGAATTTTTCGGACAGGGAAGACAGCCCCAGCATTTT
j_call: TRBJ2-7; v_call: TRBV27; d_call: NA; clone_size: many; cdr3_aa: CASSLTETYEQYF; cdr3_nt: TGTGCCAGCAGTTTAACAGAAACCTACGAGCAGTACTTC